The 14 T cell receptor beta chains below all came from one sample that was sequenced in a study of OX40 agonist ivuxolimab in advanced cancers. The data were produced by immunoSEQ multiplex PCR, yet TCRdb's version contains in-frame clones alone and is incomplete. Found here are around 60,000 clones, 85% to 95% of them singletons; the top ten hold around 25%. This sample comprised CD4+ or CD8+ T cells sorted from blood, obtained in a trial of the OX40 agonist ivuxolimab. The source of these receptors is an adult with an advanced solid tumor such as melanoma, head and neck, liver or kidney cancer.

This rearrangement joins TRBV6-1 to TRBJ2-3; a weak D match, TRBD2 (5 bases). V was shortened by 0 bases and J by 4 bases, with 17 bases between the two germline ends. The germline CDR1 and CDR2 sequences are MNHNS and SASEGT. This CDR3 has 17 residues. For the CDR3, the DNA is TGTGCCAGCAGTGAAGCGTATAAGGGCTTCGGGGCAGATACGCAGTATTTT. This encodes CASSEAYKGFGADTQYF.

The chain combines TRBV7-9 with TRBJ2-7; D remains unclear. CDR1 SEHNR and CDR2 FQNEAQ come from the germline V gene (reference sequence). Trimming took off 6 bases at V and 3 bases at J, with 15 bases between the two ends. This CDR3 is built from 14 residues. As DNA, the CDR3 is TGTGCCAGCAGTGGTAGGTACACCTTCTACGAGCAGTACTTC. This sequence encodes CASSGRYTFYEQYF. Supplemented by reference TRBV7-9 and TRBJ2-7, the full variable domain reads DTGVSQNPRHKITKRGQNVTFRCDPISEHNRLYWYRQTLGQGPEFLTYFQNEAQLEKSRLLSDRFSAERPKGSFSTLEIQRTEQGDSAMYLCASSGRYTFYEQYFGPGTRLTVT.

The chain employs TRBV28 and TRBJ2-5; 7 positions agree with TRBD2. With 5 bases clipped from V and 2 bases from J, the junction kept 5 bases outside the gene matches. This CDR3 has 14 amino acids. Germline CDR1 and CDR2: MDHEN and SYDVKM. CDR3 sequence: CASSGLEPQETQYF. The CDR3 DNA reads TGTGCCAGCAGTGGACTAGAACCACAAGAGACCCAGTACTTC.

The chain is built from TRBV7-2 and TRBJ2-2, with 9 positions matching TRBD2. The length of the CDR3 is 15 residues. Germline V gene data show CDR1 as SGHTA and CDR2 as FQGNSA. V dropped 5 bases and J dropped 5; count of bases not matched to a gene: 6. The CDR3 sequence: CASSLKAGGTGELFF. The CDR3 nucleotides are TGTGCCAGCAGCCTTAAGGCGGGAGGGACCGGGGAGCTGTTTTTT.

This chain joins TRBV27 and TRBJ1-5, with D possibly being TRBD1 (5 bases). Germline V gene sequence: CDR1 MNHEY, CDR2 SMNVEV (reference sequence). The CDR3 spans 15 residues. Trimming took off 5 bases at V and 2 bases at J, with 13 bases between the two ends. CDR3 region: CASSLVGVGNQPQHF. In DNA form, the CDR3 reads TGTGCCAGCAGTCTAGTGGGGGTTGGCAATCAGCCCCAGCATTTT.

This clone was seen a handful of times. This chain uses TRBV4-1 with TRBJ2-3; tentative D call: TRBD2 (5 bases). The CDR3 consists of 15 residues. The V end was cut by 1 base, the J end by 5 bases, with 13 bases between. Germline V gene data show CDR1 as MGHRA and CDR2 as YSYEKL. The CDR3 region has the DNA TGCGCCAGCAGCCAAGTTGGGCTAGCCGGAGATACGCAGTATTTT. This gives the protein CASSQVGLAGDTQYF.

This clone has more than one count but fewer than ten. The rearrangement joins TRBV28 to TRBJ2-1; D may be TRBD2 (6 bases). CDR3 length: 15 amino acids. V lost 3 bases and J lost 9, with 18 bases in between. Looked up from germline, CDR1 is MDHEN and CDR2 is SYDVKM. The DNA of the CDR3 is TGTGCCAGCAGTTTCACGACGGGCGGGGACTCTGAGCAGTTCTTC. Protein sequence: CASSFTTGGDSEQFF.

The chain joins TRBV9 to TRBJ2-1; the match to TRBD1 covers 10 bases. The junction had 7 bases not matched to a gene; V was cut back by 0 bases and J by 7 bases. CDR3 size: 16 residues. Germline CDR1 SGDLS, CDR2 YYNGEE. CDR3 loop: CASSVGSGQGNNEQFF. The CDR3 DNA follows: TGTGCCAGCAGCGTAGGCTCGGGACAGGGGAATAATGAGCAGTTCTTC.

The rearrangement joins TRBV10-2 to TRBJ2-3; D might be TRBD1 or TRBD2, each matching 5 bases. Germline CDR1 WSHSY, CDR2 SAAADI. V was trimmed by 0 bases and J by 2 bases, leaving 21 bases between them. The CDR3 is made up of 19 amino acids. Here the CDR3 DNA reads TGCGCCAGCAGTGAGTCAACTCCCGACACCCTCGGGGCCACAGATACGCAGTATTTT. Its translation is CASSESTPDTLGATDTQYF.

The V gene is TRBV6-5, the J gene TRBJ2-7; a weak D match, TRBD1 (6 bases). Germline V CDR1 and CDR2: MNHEY, SVGAGI. V lost 0 bases and J lost 11, with 8 bases in between. This CDR3 has 11 amino acids. CDR3 coding DNA: TGTGCCAGCAGTTACTCGGACAGAAAGTACTTC. Amino acid sequence: CASSYSDRKYF.

The chain carries TRBV27 and TRBJ2-4; D gene unclear. V lost 2 bases to trimming and J lost 1 base, with 6 bases between them. Germline values: CDR1 MNHEY, CDR2 SMNVEV (reference sequence). This CDR3 spans 14 amino acids. The CDR3 sequence: CASSLDGAKNIQYF. The CDR3 DNA reads TGTGCCAGCAGTTTAGATGGGGCCAAAAACATTCAGTACTTC.

The chain uses TRBV9 and TRBJ2-2; D gene unclear. Germline V lookup: CDR1 SGDLS, CDR2 YYNGEE. The CDR3 loop spans 12 amino acids. V was cut by 4 bases and J by 7 bases, with 8 bases left in between. The CDR3 loop reads CASSSLSGELFF. The CDR3 region has the DNA TGTGCCAGCAGCTCTTTGAGCGGGGAGCTGTTTTTT.

The chain employs TRBV14 and TRBJ2-7, with unresolved D. The germline gives CDR1 SGHDN, CDR2 FVKESK. V lost 1 base and J 5 bases, leaving 12 bases between the germline ends. The CDR3 has 14 amino acids. The CDR3 DNA reads as TGTGCCAGCAGCCAAGTCGTGCACGCCCACGAGCAGTACTTC. The encoded protein is CASSQVVHAHEQYF.

The chain combines TRBV27 with TRBJ1-1, with 8 bases aligning to TRBD1. This CDR3 has 16 residues. The V gene's germline CDR1 is MNHEY and CDR2 SMNVEV (reference sequence). J lost 8 bases, V lost 7 bases, and 18 bases had no gene match. The CDR3 region has the DNA TGTGCCAGCAACTCCTTTCGCTCACAGGGGGGCTTAGAAGCTTTCTTT. Its protein product is CASNSFRSQGGLEAFF.